Below, 31 T cell receptor beta chains from the same sample are listed, as sequenced in a study of cytomegalovirus exposure and HLA in healthy donors. In the PCR, 60 Vbeta and 13 Jbeta primers were used. The assay was immunoSEQ multiplex PCR, and TCRdb's table has in-frame clones only and misses some. This repertoire shows about 120,000 clones, 78% found once; its top ten account for about 3.3%. Material: PBMCs. The receptors originated from a woman in her thirties in good health and CMV-seropositive.

This chain links TRBV18 with TRBJ2-7; possible D gene TRBD1, 5 bases. Germline V gene lookup returns CDR1 KGHSH and CDR2 LQKENI. Trimming shortened V by 4 bases and J by 2 bases, and 6 bases separated the two germline ends. This CDR3 has 12 amino acids. The CDR3 spells CASSLDTYEQYF. DNA of the CDR3: TGTGCCAGCTCACTGGACACCTACGAGCAGTACTTC.

The V call is TRBV19, the J call TRBJ2-7; D gene uncertain. The CDR3 runs to 13 residues. Germline CDR1 and CDR2: LNHDA and SQIVND (reference sequence). Trimming removed 6 bases at V and 4 bases at J, with 13 bases between. The CDR3 nucleotides are TGTGCCAGTAGCTGGGCAGGCGATTACGAGCAGTACTTC. It encodes CASSWAGDYEQYF. Combining the CDR3 with reference TRBV19 and TRBJ2-7 gives the whole variable domain DGGITQSPKYLFRKEGQNVTLSCEQNLNHDAMYWYRQDPGQGLRLIYYSQIVNDFQKGDIAEGYSVSREKKESFPLTVTSAQKNPTAFYLCASSWAGDYEQYFGPGTRLTVT.

The chain is built from TRBV28 and TRBJ2-4; the D gene is possibly TRBD2 (5 bases). Germline V gives CDR1 MDHEN, CDR2 SYDVKM. The germline V and J ends were trimmed by 2 bases and 3 bases, with 11 bases remaining between them. There are 15 residues in the CDR3. The CDR3 reads CASSLAGWGKNIQYF. The DNA of the CDR3 is TGTGCCAGCAGTTTAGCGGGTTGGGGCAAAAACATTCAGTACTTC.

V is TRBV18 and J is TRBJ2-2, with D possibly being TRBD1 (6 bases). CDR1 and CDR2 (germline): KGHSH, LQKENI. Trimming removed 3 bases from V and 2 bases from J, with 13 bases in between. The CDR3 extends over 16 amino acids. CDR3 DNA: TGTGCCAGCTCACCCCGGACAGCGATAAACACCGGGGAGCTGTTTTTT. It is translated as CASSPRTAINTGELFF.

This clone was picked up one time. V gene TRBV4-3 combines with J gene TRBJ1-6; D gene ambiguous. CDR3 length: 13 amino acids. Trimming stripped 4 bases from V and 14 bases from J, with 15 bases between. Germline V gene sequence: CDR1 LGHNA, CDR2 YSLEER. CDR3 in DNA: TGCGCCAGCAGCCCGAAACTTTTTAGCACCCTCCACTTT. This sequence encodes CASSPKLFSTLHF.

This clone was recorded a few times. This chain joins TRBV15 and TRBJ2-2, with D perhaps TRBD1 (6 bases). This CDR3 spans 16 amino acids. CDR1 LNHNV and CDR2 YYDKDF come from the germline V gene (reference sequence). V lost 0 bases to trimming and J lost 6 bases, with 14 bases between them. DNA of the CDR3: TGTGCCACCAGCAGAGATGGGGGCTTTAATTCCGGGGAGCTGTTTTTT. It yields the protein CATSRDGGFNSGELFF. The whole variable domain, filled in from reference TRBV15 and TRBJ2-2, reads DAMVIQNPRYQVTQFGKPVTLSCSQTLNHNVMYWYQQKSSQAPKLLFHYYDKDFNNEADTPDNFQSRRPNTSFCFLDIRSPGLGDTAMYLCATSRDGGFNSGELFFGEGSRLTVL.

J is TRBJ1-6 and V is TRBV7-9; 8 nucleotides line up with TRBD1. The CDR3 consists of 15 residues. Unmatched junction bases numbered 9, after V lost 5 bases and J lost 9 bases. Germline CDR1 and CDR2: SEHNR and FQNEAQ (reference sequence). The CDR3 bases are TGTGCCAGCAGCGCACTAACAGGGGGTCGTTCACCCCTCCACTTT. Residues: CASSALTGGRSPLHF. Looking up the rest from reference TRBV7-9 and TRBJ1-6 gives the full variable domain: DTGVSQNPRHKITKRGQNVTFRCDPISEHNRLYWYRQTLGQGPEFLTYFQNEAQLEKSRLLSDRFSAERPKGSFSTLEIQRTEQGDSAMYLCASSALTGGRSPLHFGNGTRLTVT.

This sequence joins TRBV9 and TRBJ2-2, with TRBD2 matching over 14 bases. Germline CDR1 SGDLS, CDR2 YYNGEE. The CDR3 has 18 residues. V shed 1 base, J shed 7 bases, and the junction held 9 bases outside the gene matches. CDR3 DNA sequence: TGTGCCAGCAGCGTATCAGGACTAGCGGGGGGCATGGGCGGGGAGCTGTTTTTT. The encoded protein is CASSVSGLAGGMGGELFF.

V usage is TRBV30 and J usage is TRBJ1-6; 8 positions match TRBD1. V was clipped by 1 base and J by 6 bases; unmatched bases: 2. CDR1 and CDR2 (germline): GTSNPN, SVGIG (reference sequence). CDR3 length: 14 amino acids. The CDR3 DNA sequence: TGTGCCTGGAGTGCTGACAGGGGTAATTCACCCCTCCACTTT. Translation: CAWSADRGNSPLHF.

This clone was seen a handful of times. The chain links TRBV7-2 to TRBJ2-1; 12 bases line up with TRBD2. V gave up 5 bases and J gave up 7 bases; unmatched junction bases: 6. The CDR3 has 15 residues. Germline-derived CDR1 and CDR2 are SGHTA and FQGNSA. In DNA form, the CDR3 reads TGTGCCAGCAGCAAGACTAGCGGGGGAGTTAATGAGCAGTTCTTC. This codes for CASSKTSGGVNEQFF.

The V and J genes are TRBV9 and TRBJ2-2; TRBD1 matches 8 bases. Germline lookup yields CDR1 SGDLS and CDR2 YYNGEE. The CDR3 has 14 residues. After removal of 5 bases from V and 6 bases from J, the junction contained 6 bases not matched to a gene. This CDR3 is CASRDGTGPGELFF. The CDR3 DNA sequence: TGTGCCAGCAGAGATGGGACAGGTCCCGGGGAGCTGTTTTTT. Variable domain in full (rest from reference TRBV9 and TRBJ2-2): DSGVTQTPKHLITATGQRVTLRCSPRSGDLSVYWYQQSLDQGLQFLIQYYNGEERAKGNILERFSAQQFPDLHSELNLSSLELGDSALYFCASRDGTGPGELFFGEGSRLTVL.

The chain uses TRBV5-4 and TRBJ2-5, with D possibly TRBD1 on 7 matching bases. The DNA end favors TRBJ2-7, so the J call may be wrong. The germline V gene encodes CDR1 SGHNT and CDR2 YYREEE (reference sequence). CDR3 length equals 14 residues. CDR3 residues: CASSPRGDAYEQYF. In DNA, the CDR3 is TGTGCCAGCAGCCCCAGGGGGGATGCCTACGAGCAGTACTTC.

This chain connects TRBV29-1 to TRBJ1-2, with TRBD1 identical over 10 bases. Looked up from germline, CDR1 is SQVTM and CDR2 is ANQGSEA. This CDR3 is 16 amino acids long. After removal of 6 bases from V and 8 bases from J, the junction contained 18 bases not matched to a gene. Here the CDR3 DNA reads TGCAGCGTAGAATTCCGGGGGAGACAGGGGGCAGAAGGCTACACCTTC. This gives the protein CSVEFRGRQGAEGYTF.

The chain links TRBV7-2 to TRBJ2-1, with TRBD2 identical over 7 bases. Germline lookup yields CDR1 SGHTA and CDR2 FQGNSA. CDR3 length equals 13 residues. With 0 bases clipped from V and 7 bases from J, the junction kept 0 bases outside the gene matches. CDR3: CASSLARGNEQFF. Written as DNA, the CDR3 is TGTGCCAGCAGCTTAGCGCGGGGGAATGAGCAGTTCTTC.

CDR3 residues: CASSLSGQVTDTQYF. The CDR3 bases are TGTGCCAGCAGCTTATCTGGGCAGGTCACAGATACGCAGTATTTT. The rearrangement uses TRBV7-2 and TRBJ2-3; unclear D gene. Per the germline V gene, CDR1 is SGHTA and CDR2 is FQGNSA. Trimming removed 2 bases from V and 2 bases from J, with 11 bases in between. This CDR3 is built from 15 residues.

This sequence joins TRBV5-6 and TRBJ1-2; TRBD1 matches at 7 bases. Germline V gene sequence: CDR1 SGHDT, CDR2 YYEEEE. V shed 6 bases and J 4 bases; nucleotides not matched to a gene: 9. The CDR3 is 14 amino acids. CDR3 protein: CASTMAGGSYGYTF. The CDR3 region has the DNA TGTGCCAGCACCATGGCAGGGGGGAGCTATGGCTACACCTTC.

The chain carries TRBV25-1 and TRBJ2-5, with 8 bases aligning to TRBD2. CDR3 length: 17 amino acids. The ends lost 2 bases at V and 5 bases at J; junction bases unmatched: 13. From germline, CDR1 is MGHDK and CDR2 SYGVNS. The CDR3 region is CASSEQSGGPRKETQYF. In DNA form, the CDR3 reads TGTGCCAGCAGTGAACAGAGCGGGGGCCCCCGGAAGGAGACCCAGTACTTC.

The V call is TRBV7-9, the J call TRBJ2-1; 10 nucleotides align to TRBD2. V was pared by 6 bases and J by 4 bases, with 6 bases of the junction left unmatched. Germline CDR1 and CDR2: SEHNR and FQNEAQ (reference sequence). The CDR3 is 15 residues long. The CDR3 is CASSSSGGGYNEQFF. The CDR3 bases are TGTGCCAGCAGTTCCAGCGGGGGGGGTTACAATGAGCAGTTCTTC.

Only one count was recorded for this clone. The chain couples TRBV29-1 to TRBJ2-1; tentatively, D is TRBD1 (5 bases). Trimming shortened V by 3 bases and J by 7 bases, and 10 bases separated the two germline ends. CDR1 is SQVTM, CDR2 ANQGSEA, per germline. There are 12 residues in the CDR3. The CDR3 DNA follows: TGCAGCGTTGATGCAGCAGGGAATGAGCAGTTCTTC. Amino acids: CSVDAAGNEQFF.

CDR3 amino acids: CASSLRGRDKNIQYF. The CDR3 DNA sequence: TGTGCCAGCAGCTTAAGAGGGAGGGACAAAAACATTCAGTACTTC. The chain couples TRBV13 to TRBJ2-4, with 7 bases fitting TRBD2. The trim removed 2 bases at V and 3 bases at J, leaving 4 bases unmatched. CDR1 and CDR2 from the germline V gene are PRHDT and FYEKMQ (reference sequence). This CDR3 has 15 amino acids. Variable domain in full (rest from reference TRBV13 and TRBJ2-4): AAGVIQSPRHLIKEKRETATLKCYPIPRHDTVYWYQQGPGQDPQFLISFYEKMQSDKGSIPDRFSAQQFSDYHSELNMSSLELGDSALYFCASSLRGRDKNIQYFGAGTRLSVL.

This clone was seen a single time. The CDR3 reads CASSLAGDQETQYF. As DNA, the CDR3 is TGTGCCAGCAGTTTAGCGGGGGACCAAGAGACCCAGTACTTC. V is TRBV28 and J is TRBJ2-5; 7 positions match TRBD2. Germline lookup yields CDR1 MDHEN and CDR2 SYDVKM. Unmatched junction bases numbered 0, after V lost 2 bases and J lost 0 bases. The CDR3 length is 14 residues.

The chain is built from TRBV4-3 and TRBJ1-1, with TRBD1 as a possible D gene (6 bases). Looked up from germline, CDR1 is LGHNA and CDR2 is YSLEER. V lost 8 bases and J lost 5, with 9 bases in between. The CDR3 length is 11 residues. The DNA for the CDR3 is TGCGCCAGCGGAACAGGGACTGAAGCTTTCTTT. Translated, it gives CASGTGTEAFF.

The V gene is TRBV5-1, the J gene TRBJ1-2; no reliable D call. Trimming stripped 1 base from V and 4 bases from J, with 11 bases between. Germline CDR1 SGHRS, CDR2 YFSETQ. This CDR3 is built from 14 residues. This CDR3 is CASSLNEASYGYTF. DNA for the CDR3: TGCGCCAGCAGCTTGAATGAGGCGTCCTATGGCTACACCTTC.

The rearrangement uses TRBV27 and TRBJ1-6, with 7 bases that match TRBD1. Trimming cost V 4 bases and J 2 bases; bases outside gene matches: 8. The CDR3 has 17 amino acids. Germline assignment: CDR1 MNHEY and CDR2 SMNVEV (reference sequence). The CDR3 DNA follows: TGTGCCAGCAGTTCGAGGACAGGTACGGCCTATAATTCACCCCTCCACTTT. Encoded protein: CASSSRTGTAYNSPLHF.

CDR3 DNA: TGTGCCAGCAGAGGACAGGGGACGGAGACCCAGTACTTC. As protein: CASRGQGTETQYF. The J gene is TRBJ2-5, the V gene TRBV25-1; TRBD1 aligns across 9 bases. The length of the CDR3 is 13 residues. Germline CDR1 MGHDK, CDR2 SYGVNS. The ends lost 6 bases at V and 5 bases at J; junction bases unmatched: 4.

This clone was observed once. This rearrangement joins TRBV15 to TRBJ2-5; D uncertain. The germline V gene encodes CDR1 LNHNV and CDR2 YYDKDF (reference sequence). V was cut by 0 bases and J by 1 base, with 9 bases left in between. The length of the CDR3 is 15 residues. CDR3 amino acids: CATSRESIVQETQYF. CDR3 DNA: TGTGCCACCAGCAGAGAATCGATAGTCCAAGAGACCCAGTACTTC.

A single count supports this clone. V and J are TRBV4-3 and TRBJ1-1; D gene ambiguous. V lost 7 bases to trimming and J lost 4 bases, with 16 bases between them. The CDR3 length is 14 residues. Looked up from germline, CDR1 is LGHNA and CDR2 is YSLEER. CDR3 sequence reads: CASTREVTATEAFF. For the CDR3, the DNA is TGCGCCAGCACAAGGGAGGTAACGGCCACTGAAGCTTTCTTT.

This chain links TRBV28 with TRBJ2-5; TRBD2 is a possible D gene (8 bases). V lost 1 base and J 4 bases, leaving 19 bases between the germline ends. CDR3 length equals 17 residues. Germline-derived CDR1 and CDR2 are MDHEN and SYDVKM. DNA of the CDR3: TGTGCCAGCAGTTTATCGGGACTAGAAGGGGGCGGAGAGACCCAGTACTTC. As protein: CASSLSGLEGGGETQYF.

The gene calls are TRBV7-9 and TRBJ1-3; tentative D call: TRBD1 (5 bases). This CDR3 has 17 amino acids. CDR1 is SEHNR, CDR2 FQNEAQ, per germline (reference sequence). V was shortened by 8 bases and J by 0 bases, with 20 bases between the two germline ends. CDR3 amino acids: CASGAPVGVSSGNTIYF. CDR3 DNA sequence: TGTGCCAGCGGGGCCCCGGTTGGGGTTAGCTCTGGAAACACCATATATTTT.

This rearrangement joins TRBV4-3 to TRBJ2-2; D may be TRBD1 (6 bases). CDR1 is LGHNA and CDR2 is YSLEER in the germline V gene. This CDR3 spans 17 amino acids. Trimming removed 4 bases from V and 5 bases from J, with 20 bases in between. CDR3 nucleotides: TGCGCCAGCAGCCCGTCAGAAGGGCAGGGGAAGACCGGGGAGCTGTTTTTT. Amino acids: CASSPSEGQGKTGELFF.

V is TRBV11-2 and J is TRBJ1-1; TRBD1 matches at 7 bases. This CDR3 comprises 15 residues. The germline V gene encodes CDR1 SGHAT and CDR2 FQNNGV. Unmatched junction bases numbered 7, after V lost 5 bases and J lost 1 base. CDR3 in DNA: TGTGCCAGCAGCCCAGGACAGGTGTCGAACACTGAAGCTTTCTTT. Residues: CASSPGQVSNTEAFF.